A selection of T cell receptor beta chains follows, all from one sample in a study of blood T cell repertoires in COVID-19. Sequencing was performed with immunoSEQ multiplex PCR; in TCRdb, only in-frame clones are kept and a portion is missing. The table has approximately 90,000 clones, under 85% seen once. The sequencing input was peripheral blood. Receptor source: a human donor in a cohort sampled during active COVID-19. CDR3s include the opening cysteine and the closing phenylalanine or tryptophan. The D gene is left open where the match is weak. Clone size is not always given. Where it is, it says once, few, many or a class for expanded clones.

CASKVGRGLYEQYF,TGTGCCAGCAAGGTCGGCAGAGGACTCTACGAGCAGTACTTC,.,.,14,TRBV27,TRBJ2-7
CASSVEGGLNEKLFF,TGTGCCAGCAGCGTAGAAGGAGGGCTCAATGAAAAACTGTTTTTT,.,.,15,TRBV9,TRBJ1-4
CASSPPSTGELGTQYF,TGTGCCAGCTCACCTCCGTCGACAGGGGAATTAGGGACCCAGTACTTC,.,TRBD1,16,TRBV18,TRBJ2-5
CASSLVGTLAHEQYF,TGTGCCAGCAGCTTAGTCGGGACACTGGCGCACGAGCAGTACTTC,few,.,15,TRBV7-8,TRBJ2-7
CASSTSRNTNYGYTF,TGTGCCAGCAGCACCTCCCGAAACACTAACTATGGCTACACCTTC,.,.,15,TRBV7-2,TRBJ1-2
CATSVTSYNEQFF,TGTGCCACCAGTGTCACTAGTTACAATGAGCAGTTCTTC,once,.,13,TRBV24-1,TRBJ2-1
CAIHSQARGYNEQFF,TGTGCCATCCATTCTCAAGCGAGGGGGTACAATGAGCAGTTCTTC,.,.,15,TRBV5-4,TRBJ2-1
CASSSPGLAATYEQYF,TGTGCCAGTAGTTCCCCGGGACTAGCGGCGACCTACGAGCAGTACTTC,.,TRBD2,16,TRBV19,TRBJ2-7
CASSLVAWGDHGYTF,TGTGCCAGTAGCCTCGTCGCCTGGGGCGACCATGGCTACACCTTC,.,.,15,TRBV19,TRBJ1-2
CASSGLAGDGEQYF,TGTGCCAGTAGTGGGCTAGCGGGAGACGGCGAGCAGTACTTC,once,TRBD2,14,TRBV19,TRBJ2-7
CASSQGAGNSPLHF,TGTGCCAGCAGTCAGGGGGCCGGTAATTCACCCCTCCACTTT,.,TRBD1,14,TRBV6-6,TRBJ1-6
CASSFSGGPYEQYF,TGTGCCAGCAGTTTTAGCGGGGGGCCCTACGAGCAGTACTTC,.,TRBD2,14,TRBV6-5,TRBJ2-7
CASTGDRGAEAFF,TGTGCCAGCACCGGGGACAGGGGCGCTGAAGCTTTCTTT,.,TRBD1,13,TRBV2,TRBJ1-1
CASSYDRSNEQFF,TGTGCCAGCAGCTACGACAGGTCCAATGAGCAGTTCTTC,.,.,13,TRBV7-6,TRBJ2-1
CASSPYRNTEAFF,TGTGCCAGCAGCCCCTACAGGAACACTGAAGCTTTCTTT,.,.,13,TRBV11-3,TRBJ1-1
CASSRPGQGDREQYF,TGTGCCAGCAGCCGCCCGGGACAGGGGGATCGGGAGCAGTACTTC,.,TRBD1,15,TRBV4-2,TRBJ2-7
CASSAATSGRAADTQYF,TGTGCCAGCAGCGCGGCGACTAGCGGGAGGGCGGCAGATACGCAGTATTTT,.,TRBD2,17,TRBV9,TRBJ2-3
CASSGEVGQGIFYGYTF,TGTGCCAGCAGCGGGGAGGTCGGGCAGGGCATCTTCTATGGCTACACCTTC,.,.,17,TRBV9,TRBJ1-2
CASSVLRDNSPLHF,TGTGCCAGCAGCGTACTTCGGGATAATTCACCCCTCCACTTT,.,.,14,TRBV5-6,TRBJ1-6
CASSYRPGGGDYGYTF,TGTGCCAGCAGTTACAGACCGGGGGGGGGAGACTATGGCTACACCTTC,.,.,16,TRBV6-5,TRBJ1-2
CASSPDREYGYTF,TGTGCCAGCTCACCGGACAGGGAATATGGCTACACCTTC,.,TRBD1,13,TRBV18,TRBJ1-2
CASWGGTLSYEQYF,TGTGCCAGCTGGGGAGGTACGCTCTCCTACGAGCAGTACTTC,.,.,14,TRBV28,TRBJ2-7
CASSFQELHEQYF,TGTGCCAGCAGCTTCCAAGAGCTCCACGAGCAGTACTTC,.,.,13,TRBV9,TRBJ2-7
CASSQTSGGNTGELFF,TGTGCCAGCAGCCAGACTAGCGGGGGGAACACCGGGGAGCTGTTTTTT,once,TRBD2,16,TRBV9,TRBJ2-2
CATKTGARTGELFF,TGTGCCACCAAGACAGGGGCCCGGACCGGGGAGCTGTTTTTT,few,TRBD1,14,TRBV10-3,TRBJ2-2
CASTTDRVQPQHF,TGTGCCAGCACCACGGACAGGGTACAGCCCCAGCATTTT,.,TRBD1,13,TRBV12-3/TRBV12-4,TRBJ1-5
CASSIEGSEVGTDTQYF,TGTGCCAGCAGCATCGAGGGAAGCGAGGTGGGCACAGATACGCAGTATTTT,once,.,17,TRBV21-1,TRBJ2-3
CASSQGRSGRRQETQYF,TGCGCCAGCAGCCAAGGGCGGAGCGGGAGGCGTCAAGAGACCCAGTACTTC,.,TRBD2,17,TRBV4-1,TRBJ2-5
CASSQGAIGLGNQPQHF,TGTGCCAGCAGCCAGGGGGCGATAGGATTGGGGAATCAGCCCCAGCATTTT,.,TRBD1,17,TRBV27,TRBJ1-5
CASSPSTGTGAEAFF,TGCGCCAGCAGCCCGTCCACCGGGACGGGGGCTGAAGCTTTCTTT,.,.,15,TRBV5-1,TRBJ1-1
CASSQAGQPAVGRNEKLFF,TGTGCCAGCAGCCAAGCGGGACAGCCCGCCGTCGGCCGTAATGAAAAACTGTTTTTT,.,TRBD1,19,TRBV3-1/TRBV3-2,TRBJ1-4
CSASAESSYNEQFF,TGCAGTGCTAGTGCGGAGAGCTCCTACAATGAGCAGTTCTTC,.,.,14,TRBV20-1,TRBJ2-1
CASSGMSGSYNEQFF,TGTGCCAGCAGTGGAATGAGCGGGAGTTACAATGAGCAGTTCTTC,.,TRBD2,15,TRBV2,TRBJ2-1
CASSASPLRAYEQYF,TGTGCCAGCAGCGCTAGCCCCCTACGGGCCTACGAGCAGTACTTC,.,.,15,TRBV9,TRBJ2-7
CASSPGLAGDNEQFF,TGTGCCAGCAGTCCGGGACTAGCGGGAGACAATGAGCAGTTCTTC,.,TRBD2,15,TRBV11-1,TRBJ2-1
CASSRQGREQYF,TGTGCCAGCAGTCGACAGGGGCGGGAGCAGTACTTC,.,TRBD1,12,TRBV6-5,TRBJ2-7
CASSVGLAEAGSTDTQYF,TGTGCCAGCAGTGTGGGACTAGCGGAGGCGGGTAGCACAGATACGCAGTATTTT,.,TRBD2,18,TRBV27,TRBJ2-3
CASSATGGKTSGPGANVLTF,TGTGCCAGCAGCGCGACAGGGGGAAAGACTTCGGGGCCTGGGGCCAACGTCCTGACTTTC,.,TRBD1,20,TRBV9,TRBJ2-6
CASSGILGSGRTDTQYF,TGTGCCAGCAGTGGAATTTTGGGTAGCGGGAGGACAGATACGCAGTATTTT,.,TRBD2,17,TRBV25-1,TRBJ2-3
CASSSGRFNEQYF,TGTGCCAGCAGTTCTGGGCGTTTCAACGAGCAGTACTTC,.,.,13,TRBV6-5,TRBJ2-7
CASSPDSFLYNEQFF,TGTGCCAGCAGCCCTGACTCTTTTTTATACAATGAGCAGTTCTTC,.,.,15,TRBV3-1/TRBV3-2,TRBJ2-1
CASSLDLQGNEKLFF,TGTGCCAGCAGCTTAGACTTACAGGGAAATGAAAAACTGTTTTTT,.,.,15,TRBV7-2,TRBJ1-4
CASKGDRNQPQHF,TGTGCCAGCAAGGGGGACAGGAATCAGCCCCAGCATTTT,.,TRBD1,13,TRBV2,TRBJ1-5
CASRAGASPGTGELFF,TGTGCCAGTAGGGCAGGGGCGTCACCAGGGACCGGGGAGCTGTTTTTT,few,.,16,TRBV19,TRBJ2-2
CASSFGVMRDLTYEQYF,TGTGCCAGCAGCTTCGGGGTAATGCGGGACTTAACCTACGAGCAGTACTTC,.,.,17,TRBV7-2,TRBJ2-7
CASSSWTAPEPQHF,TGTGCCAGCAGCTCATGGACAGCTCCCGAGCCCCAGCATTTT,.,.,14,TRBV6-6,TRBJ1-5
CASSQGDRGRRTEAFF,TGCGCCAGCAGCCAGGGCGACAGGGGGCGCAGGACTGAAGCTTTCTTT,few,TRBD1,16,TRBV4-1,TRBJ1-1
CASSLDLRTSGRVDNEQFF,TGTGCCAGCAGCTTAGATCTAAGGACTAGCGGGAGAGTGGACAATGAGCAGTTCTTC,.,TRBD2,19,TRBV11-2,TRBJ2-1
CASSPQDSRAFF,TGTGCCAGCTCACCACAGGATTCTAGGGCTTTCTTT,.,.,12,TRBV18,TRBJ1-1
CATSFTGGTSGLYEQYF,TGTGCCACTTCGTTTACGGGTGGGACTAGCGGACTCTACGAGCAGTACTTC,.,TRBD2,17,TRBV27,TRBJ2-7
CATTDSGNTIYF,TGTGCCACAACAGATTCTGGAAACACCATATATTTT,.,.,12,TRBV24-1,TRBJ1-3
CATMRTSGRWDEQFF,TGTGCCACCATGCGAACTAGCGGGAGGTGGGATGAGCAGTTCTTC,few,TRBD2,15,TRBV27,TRBJ2-1
CASSPRPERTARENIQYF,TGTGCCAGCAGCCCGCGCCCCGAACGGACAGCCCGGGAAAACATTCAGTACTTC,.,.,18,TRBV9,TRBJ2-4
CASSIAQGGSYNEQFF,TGTGCCAGTAGTATAGCCCAGGGTGGCTCCTACAATGAGCAGTTCTTC,.,.,16,TRBV19,TRBJ2-1
CASSLLVGQGNTGELFF,TGCGCCAGCAGCTTGCTAGTGGGACAGGGAAACACCGGGGAGCTGTTTTTT,.,TRBD1,17,TRBV5-1,TRBJ2-2
CASSGQWIYGYTF,TGTGCCAGCAGCGGACAGTGGATCTATGGCTACACCTTC,.,.,13,TRBV9,TRBJ1-2
CASSWGRTSGRPTYEQYF,TGTGCCAGCAGTTGGGGAAGGACTAGCGGGAGGCCGACCTACGAGCAGTACTTC,.,TRBD2,18,TRBV28,TRBJ2-7
CASSVGGWTEAFF,TGTGCCAGCAGTGTGGGGGGTTGGACTGAAGCTTTCTTT,.,.,13,TRBV7-2,TRBJ1-1
CASSLGGQAYEQYF,TGTGCCAGCAGCTTGGGGGGACAGGCCTACGAGCAGTACTTC,.,TRBD1,14,TRBV5-6,TRBJ2-7
CASRRDFSYEQYF,TGTGCCAGCAGGCGGGACTTCTCCTACGAGCAGTACTTC,once,.,13,TRBV6-5,TRBJ2-7